This T cell receptor beta chain is drawn from a study of graft-versus-host responses after intestinal transplantation. Overall study context: Isolated intestinal, liver-intestinal, or multivisceral transplants were what recipients had.

The table lists this clone with a few counts. The ends were cut back, 0 bases at V and 3 bases at J, with 15 bases in the middle. CDR1 and CDR2 (germline): SGHDT, YYEEEE. The CDR3 spans 16 residues. Profiled with immunoSEQ multiplex PCR; TCRdb holds only in-frame clones, not every one. The table lists some 45,000 clones, around 96% of them singletons. The clonotype was recovered from a human patient who received an intestinal transplant, so some T cells may come from the graft donor. The chain joins TRBV5-6 to TRBJ1-1; D possibly corresponds to TRBD1 (5 bases). Sequencing was performed on PBMCs, taken around 350 days after intestinal transplant. CDR3 DNA sequence: TGTGCCAGCAGCTTGGTTGGGGGGGGGACCCACACTGAAGCTTTCTTT. Its translation is CASSLVGGGTHTEAFF. Complete variable domain (other parts from reference TRBV5-6 and TRBJ1-1): DAGVTQSPTHLIKTRGQQVTLRCSPKSGHDTVSWYQQALGQGPQFIFQYYEEEERQRGNFPDRFSGHQFPNYSSELNVNALLLGDSALYLCASSLVGGGTHTEAFFGQGTRLTVV.